This T cell receptor beta chain was obtained from a study of T cell changes during pregnancy in multiple sclerosis. Only in-frame clones appear in the TCRdb table, and some are missing; sequencing was by immunoSEQ multiplex PCR. The sample has 60,000 to 85,000 clones, about 91% seen once. A few counts support this clone. The CDR3 has 14 residues. Germline CDR1 SNHLY, CDR2 FYNNEI. Trimming cost V 2 bases and J 5 bases, with 13 bases left between them. The material sequenced was peripheral blood, taken in the second trimester of pregnancy. The J gene is TRBJ2-7, the V gene TRBV2, with a weak D call TRBD1 (6 bases). The receptor was derived from a female donor in good health, enrolled as a control in a pregnancy study. The chain's CDR3 is CASSERQGSNEQYF. The CDR3, as DNA: TGTGCCAGCAGTGAACGGCAGGGGAGCAACGAGCAGTACTTC.